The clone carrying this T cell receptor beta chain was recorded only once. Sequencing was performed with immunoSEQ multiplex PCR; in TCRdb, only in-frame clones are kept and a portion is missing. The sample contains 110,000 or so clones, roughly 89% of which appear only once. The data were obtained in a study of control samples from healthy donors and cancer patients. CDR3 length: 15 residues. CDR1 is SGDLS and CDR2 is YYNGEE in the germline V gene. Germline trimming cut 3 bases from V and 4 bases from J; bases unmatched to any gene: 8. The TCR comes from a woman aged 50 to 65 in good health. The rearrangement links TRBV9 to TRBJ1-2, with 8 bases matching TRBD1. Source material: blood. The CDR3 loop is CASSGYRGKGYGYTF. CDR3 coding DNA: TGTGCCAGCAGCGGTTACAGGGGGAAGGGCTATGGCTACACCTTC.